The 32 T cell receptor beta chains below come from one sample, sequenced in a study of blood T cell repertoires in COVID-19. Assay used: immunoSEQ multiplex PCR; TCRdb lists only in-frame clones, some missing. The table records 130,000 to 150,000 clones, 70% to 90% of them present only once. The sequenced sample was PBMCs or T cells enriched from blood (not recorded which). The origin of the receptors is a woman aged 25 to 39 with acute COVID-19.

The chain joins TRBV27 to TRBJ2-3; possible D gene TRBD1, 6 bases. Trimming took off 6 bases at V and 2 bases at J, with 12 bases between the two ends. Per the germline V gene, CDR1 is MNHEY and CDR2 is SMNVEV (reference sequence). This CDR3 is 14 amino acids long. CDR3 region: CASSFRGDTDTQYF. Here the CDR3 DNA reads TGTGCCAGCAGCTTCAGGGGCGACACAGATACGCAGTATTTT.

CDR3 amino acids: CASSRLTGGGETQYF. CDR3 in DNA: TGCGCCAGCAGCCGATTGACAGGGGGCGGGGAGACCCAGTACTTC. The gene calls are TRBV4-3 and TRBJ2-5; 10 positions agree with TRBD1. The ends lost 4 bases at V and 5 bases at J; junction bases unmatched: 7. CDR1 and CDR2 (germline): LGHNA, YSLEER. The CDR3 extends over 15 amino acids.

This chain connects TRBV20-1 to TRBJ2-7, with 15 bases identical to TRBD2. The CDR3 consists of 14 residues. The germline gives CDR1 DFQATT, CDR2 SNEGSKA (reference sequence). V shed 6 bases and J 6 bases; nucleotides not matched to a gene: 6. The CDR3 loop is CSASPGLAGGEQYF. The CDR3 nucleotides are TGCAGTGCCAGTCCGGGACTAGCGGGAGGCGAGCAGTACTTC.

The chain couples TRBV5-6 to TRBJ1-4; maybe TRBD1 (5 bases). Trimming removed 6 bases from V and 5 bases from J, with 11 bases in between. The CDR3 is 13 amino acids. Germline V lookup: CDR1 SGHDT, CDR2 YYEEEE. CDR3 DNA sequence: TGTGCCAGCACCCTAGGGGAAAATGAAAAACTGTTTTTT. Translation gives CASTLGENEKLFF. Using reference TRBV5-6 and TRBJ1-4 for the parts outside the CDR3, the full variable domain is DAGVTQSPTHLIKTRGQQVTLRCSPKSGHDTVSWYQQALGQGPQFIFQYYEEEERQRGNFPDRFSGHQFPNYSSELNVNALLLGDSALYLCASTLGENEKLFFGSGTQLSVL.

The V and J genes are TRBV3-1 (or the pseudogene TRBV3-2) and TRBJ1-3; 7 positions agree with TRBD1. Germline assignment: CDR1 LGHDT and CDR2 YNNKEL (reference sequence). V gave up 4 bases and J gave up 4 bases; unmatched junction bases: 10. This CDR3 is 16 amino acids long. The CDR3 nucleotides are TGTGCCAGCAGCCCCAGCCAGGGGGGTTCGGGAAACACCATATATTTT. Translating gives CASSPSQGGSGNTIYF.

V usage is TRBV7-2 and J usage is TRBJ2-1; 10 nucleotides align to TRBD2. The CDR3 totals 16 residues. After removal of 5 bases from V and 6 bases from J, the junction contained 10 bases not matched to a gene. The V gene's germline CDR1 is SGHTA and CDR2 FQGNSA. The CDR3: CASSTRSGGGGNEQFF. The CDR3 region has the DNA TGTGCCAGCAGCACAAGGAGCGGGGGGGGCGGCAATGAGCAGTTCTTC.

The chain uses TRBV4-2 and TRBJ2-7; 7 bases are a match to TRBD1. Germline V gene data show CDR1 as LGHNA and CDR2 as YNFKEQ. After removal of 0 bases from V and 4 bases from J, the junction contained 15 bases not matched to a gene. The CDR3 has 18 amino acids. CDR3 coding DNA: TGTGCCAGCAGCCAAGATCCACAACTCCGGGACAGCATATACGAGCAGTACTTC. Encoded protein: CASSQDPQLRDSIYEQYF.

The CDR3 sequence is CASALVERRGYTF. The CDR3 DNA follows: TGTGCCAGCGCCCTGGTTGAGCGTCGGGGCTACACCTTC. V gene TRBV28 combines with J gene TRBJ1-2; D uncertain. CDR1 is MDHEN, CDR2 SYDVKM, per germline. The CDR3 is made up of 13 amino acids. Between the trimmed V and J ends, which lost 8 bases and 8 bases, there was a span of 18 bases.

The V call is TRBV10-3, the J call TRBJ1-5, with 8 nucleotides matching TRBD1. J was trimmed by 3 bases and V by 5 bases; bases with no gene match: 3. Germline V gene data show CDR1 as ENHRY and CDR2 as SYGVKD. The CDR3 runs to 14 residues. The CDR3 loop is CAISQDRVNQPQHF. For the CDR3, the DNA is TGTGCCATCAGTCAGGACAGGGTCAATCAGCCCCAGCATTTT.

This clone was counted once. The chain links TRBV7-2 to TRBJ1-1, with TRBD1 matching over 8 bases. The CDR3 totals 16 residues. V trimming: 3 bases; J trimming: 2 bases; junction bases outside the gene matches: 8. Germline lookup yields CDR1 SGHTA and CDR2 FQGNSA. The CDR3 region has the DNA TGTGCCAGCAGCTTGCAGGGGGCGGGTGTCAACACTGAAGCTTTCTTT. Amino acid sequence: CASSLQGAGVNTEAFF.

Regarding this clone: The junction departs from the called germline gene at one end, perhaps through a read error. The chain uses TRBV28 and TRBJ1-4, with TRBD1 matching over 7 bases. Per germline, CDR1 MDHEN and CDR2 SYDVKM. The CDR3 has 14 residues. CDR3 bases: TGTGCCAGCAGTTTAGTCACAGGGGTGGGGGCTCTGATTTTT. Translated: CASSLVTGVGALIF.

The chain combines TRBV13 with TRBJ2-5; D is possibly TRBD1 (6 bases). CDR3 length equals 14 residues. Trimming cost V 4 bases and J 5 bases, with 14 bases left between them. The germline V gene encodes CDR1 PRHDT and CDR2 FYEKMQ (reference sequence). CDR3 bases: TGTGCCAGCAGCTCCTGGGGGCAGCGGGAGACCCAGTACTTC. Amino acids: CASSSWGQRETQYF.

This chain joins TRBV7-9 and TRBJ1-4; tentative D call: TRBD1 (5 bases). The germline CDR1 and CDR2 sequences are SEHNR and FQNEAQ (reference sequence). The V gene lost 2 bases and the J gene lost 4 bases, with 8 bases spanning the gap. This CDR3 comprises 14 residues. The CDR3 protein is CASSLQGINEKLFF. CDR3 DNA sequence: TGTGCCAGCAGCTTACAGGGTATTAATGAAAAACTGTTTTTT.

This chain joins TRBV29-1 and TRBJ2-1, with D hard to call. CDR3 length: 14 residues. Between the trimmed V and J ends, which lost 2 bases and 0 bases, there was a span of 8 bases. In germline, CDR1 is SQVTM, CDR2 ANQGSEA. The CDR3 sequence: CSVETQSSYNEQFF. The CDR3 nucleotides are TGCAGCGTTGAAACACAGAGCTCCTACAATGAGCAGTTCTTC.

CDR3 residues: CASSRTGGDPGELFF. DNA of the CDR3: TGTGCCAGCAGCAGGACAGGGGGCGATCCCGGGGAGCTGTTTTTT. The chain carries TRBV6-5 and TRBJ2-2, with TRBD1 identical over 11 bases. Germline values: CDR1 MNHEY, CDR2 SVGAGI. The CDR3 contains 15 residues. V gave up 6 bases and J gave up 6 bases; unmatched junction bases: 6.

This clone was counted a single time. The rearrangement joins TRBV6-2 or TRBV6-3 to TRBJ2-2; a possible D gene is TRBD2 (5 bases). This CDR3 contains 14 residues. Trimming cost V 6 bases and J 7 bases, with 15 bases left between them. Germline V lookup: CDR1 MNHEY, CDR2 SVGEGT. Here the CDR3 reads CASSLSGIDGELFF. CDR3 coding DNA: TGTGCCAGCAGCCTCTCCGGGATCGACGGGGAGCTGTTTTTT.

The chain carries TRBV28 and TRBJ1-5; D is possibly TRBD1 (6 bases). Trimming shortened V by 6 bases and J by 1 base, and 10 bases separated the two germline ends. CDR1 is MDHEN and CDR2 is SYDVKM in the germline V gene. The CDR3 consists of 14 residues. The CDR3 nucleotides read TGTGCCAGCAGCCCGGACAGAAGCAATCAGCCCCAGCATTTT. Protein product: CASSPDRSNQPQHF.

The chain combines TRBV7-2 with TRBJ2-3, with 8 nucleotides matching TRBD1. V shed 5 bases, J shed 1 base, and the junction held 5 bases outside the gene matches. The CDR3 loop spans 15 amino acids. From germline, CDR1 is SGHTA and CDR2 FQGNSA. Written as DNA, the CDR3 is TGTGCCAGCAGCACCTCGGGACAGGGCACAGATACGCAGTATTTT. Translation: CASSTSGQGTDTQYF.

The J gene is TRBJ2-7, the V gene TRBV3-1 (or the pseudogene TRBV3-2), with TRBD1 matching over 10 bases. Unmatched junction bases numbered 3, after V lost 4 bases and J lost 6 bases. CDR1 and CDR2 (germline): LGHDT, YNNKEL (reference sequence). The CDR3 runs 13 residues. As DNA, the CDR3 is TGTGCCAGCAGCCGACAGGGGGCGGGCGAGCAGTACTTC. Translating it yields CASSRQGAGEQYF.

The chain couples TRBV19 to TRBJ1-4; D gene uncertain. This CDR3 contains 16 residues. Germline values: CDR1 LNHDA, CDR2 SQIVND (reference sequence). With 3 bases removed from V and 6 bases from J, the gap between germline ends came to 17 bases. The CDR3 region has the DNA TGTGCCAGTAGTATTAGATCTTGGCGGGAGGATGAAAAACTGTTTTTT. It translates to CASSIRSWREDEKLFF.

This clone was seen more than once but under ten times. The chain is built from TRBV9 and TRBJ1-6, with TRBD1 identical over 8 bases. Germline trimming cut 3 bases from V and 6 bases from J; bases unmatched to any gene: 5. From germline, CDR1 is SGDLS and CDR2 YYNGEE. The CDR3 extends over 15 amino acids. The CDR3 coding sequence is TGTGCCAGCAGCGCAGGACAGGGCGGTAATTCACCCCTCCACTTT. This translates into CASSAGQGGNSPLHF.

The chain carries TRBV28 and TRBJ1-1; D ambiguous. The CDR3 extends over 13 amino acids. Deletions cut 7 bases from V and 1 base from J, with 10 bases between. Germline V gene sequence: CDR1 MDHEN, CDR2 SYDVKM. CDR3 loop: CASTWAENTEAFF. The CDR3 DNA is TGTGCCAGCACCTGGGCAGAGAACACTGAAGCTTTCTTT.

The chain combines TRBV5-4 with TRBJ1-5; D is undetermined. Germline loops: CDR1 SGHNT, CDR2 YYREEE (reference sequence). The CDR3 extends over 14 amino acids. V was trimmed by 5 bases and J by 4 bases, leaving 13 bases between them. CDR3 nucleotide sequence: TGTGCCAGCAGGTCCAGCCGGGGTAATCAGCCCCAGCATTTT. The encoded protein is CASRSSRGNQPQHF.

The chain combines TRBV10-3 with TRBJ2-7, with 9 bases that match TRBD1. CDR1 ENHRY and CDR2 SYGVKD come from the germline V gene. J was trimmed by 5 bases and V by 6 bases; bases with no gene match: 5. The CDR3 is made up of 13 amino acids. The CDR3 DNA sequence: TGTGCCATCAGAGAGGGACAGGGAAACGAGCAGTACTTC. This sequence encodes CAIREGQGNEQYF.

This chain uses TRBV27 with TRBJ1-2, with 8 bases fitting TRBD1. V was pared by 0 bases and J by 3 bases, with 6 bases of the junction left unmatched. Germline V gene sequence: CDR1 MNHEY, CDR2 SMNVEV (reference sequence). This CDR3 is 16 amino acids long. The CDR3 reads CASSLSGQGAHYGYTF. In DNA form, the CDR3 reads TGTGCCAGCAGTTTATCGGGGCAGGGGGCGCACTATGGCTACACCTTC.

The V gene is TRBV6-2 or TRBV6-3, the J gene TRBJ2-7; 11 nucleotides line up with TRBD2. The CDR3 is 15 residues long. Germline lookup yields CDR1 MNHEY and CDR2 SVGEGT. The junction had 7 bases not matched to a gene; V was cut back by 5 bases and J by 4 bases. CDR3 sequence: CASSSLAGGWYEQYF. The CDR3 nucleotides read TGTGCCAGCAGTAGTCTAGCGGGAGGTTGGTACGAGCAGTACTTC.

CDR3 bases: TGCGCCAGCAGCCAGGTTGGGACTAGCGTGACATACGAGCAGTACTTC. As protein: CASSQVGTSVTYEQYF. The chain employs TRBV4-1 and TRBJ2-7; 10 nucleotides agree with TRBD2. The CDR3 is 16 amino acids. V shed 3 bases, J shed 4 bases, and the junction held 9 bases outside the gene matches. CDR1 MGHRA and CDR2 YSYEKL come from the germline V gene.

V usage is TRBV28 and J usage is TRBJ1-1; 7 nucleotides align to TRBD1. J was trimmed by 6 bases and V by 7 bases; bases with no gene match: 11. Germline CDR1 is MDHEN and CDR2 is SYDVKM. The CDR3 loop spans 14 amino acids. The CDR3 coding sequence is TGTGCCAGCACACCGCTATCAGGGGGACCTGAAGCTTTCTTT. Translating it yields CASTPLSGGPEAFF.

This clone was detected once. V and J are TRBV29-1 and TRBJ1-1; D call uncertain. This CDR3 comprises 16 residues. The germline V and J ends were trimmed by 7 bases and 0 bases, with 21 bases remaining between them. Germline lookup yields CDR1 SQVTM and CDR2 ANQGSEA. CDR3 sequence reads: CSGHPIPTGLNTEAFF. For the CDR3, the DNA is TGCAGCGGACATCCGATTCCAACGGGGTTGAACACTGAAGCTTTCTTT.

The V gene is TRBV4-3, the J gene TRBJ2-2, with 10 bases aligning to TRBD1. CDR3 length: 17 amino acids. The J segment lost 4 bases and the V segment lost 3 bases, leaving 8 bases of the junction unmatched. CDR1 and CDR2 (germline): LGHNA, YSLEER. CDR3 sequence: CASSHTGTGDFTGELFF. Written as DNA, the CDR3 is TGCGCCAGCAGCCACACCGGGACAGGGGACTTCACCGGGGAGCTGTTTTTT.

The CDR3 here is CASSPLQSGYGYTF. The CDR3, as DNA: TGTGCCAGCTCACCGTTGCAGAGCGGCTATGGCTACACCTTC. The V and J genes are TRBV18 and TRBJ1-2; unclear D gene. Per germline, CDR1 KGHSH and CDR2 LQKENI. Deletions cut 3 bases from V and 4 bases from J, with 12 bases between. The CDR3 loop spans 14 amino acids.

J is TRBJ2-1 and V is TRBV7-8; 11 nucleotides line up with TRBD2. The CDR3 runs 15 residues. Germline V gives CDR1 SGHVS, CDR2 FQNEAQ. The trim removed 5 bases at V and 4 bases at J, leaving 4 bases unmatched. This CDR3 is CASSPGLAEYNEQFF. DNA for the CDR3: TGTGCCAGCAGCCCGGGACTAGCGGAGTACAATGAGCAGTTCTTC.